The present T cell receptor beta chain was sequenced within a study of shared clonotypes between healthy human individuals. Study conclusions and caveats: Relative to memory subsets, naive subsets generally showed larger estimated richness. All-four-donor shared clonotypes had higher generation probabilities than non-shared clonotypes did. A limitation of the genetic and exposure-history diversity represented arose from few donors.

This CDR3 comprises 12 residues. Germline CDR1 and CDR2: LNHNV and YYDKDF (reference sequence). Trimming stripped 9 bases from V and 4 bases from J, with 12 bases between. None of the donors, who were healthy HIV-negative adults, had recently had acute infections or vaccinations. The data were produced by immunoSEQ multiplex PCR, yet TCRdb's version contains in-frame clones alone and is incomplete. The sample gives millions of clones, roughly 92% of which show up once; 0.11% to 0.15% is in the top ten. For this clone: Its antigen is currently unknown.

Sequenced material: naive CD4+ T cells sorted from blood. Specified subset: CD45RA+ positively selected. The chain is built from TRBV15 and TRBJ1-2; no clear D. The receptor's source is a man aged 18 to 29 in good health. The CDR3 region is CATSTRTYGYTF. DNA of the CDR3: TGTGCCACTTCGACAAGAACCTATGGCTACACCTTC.